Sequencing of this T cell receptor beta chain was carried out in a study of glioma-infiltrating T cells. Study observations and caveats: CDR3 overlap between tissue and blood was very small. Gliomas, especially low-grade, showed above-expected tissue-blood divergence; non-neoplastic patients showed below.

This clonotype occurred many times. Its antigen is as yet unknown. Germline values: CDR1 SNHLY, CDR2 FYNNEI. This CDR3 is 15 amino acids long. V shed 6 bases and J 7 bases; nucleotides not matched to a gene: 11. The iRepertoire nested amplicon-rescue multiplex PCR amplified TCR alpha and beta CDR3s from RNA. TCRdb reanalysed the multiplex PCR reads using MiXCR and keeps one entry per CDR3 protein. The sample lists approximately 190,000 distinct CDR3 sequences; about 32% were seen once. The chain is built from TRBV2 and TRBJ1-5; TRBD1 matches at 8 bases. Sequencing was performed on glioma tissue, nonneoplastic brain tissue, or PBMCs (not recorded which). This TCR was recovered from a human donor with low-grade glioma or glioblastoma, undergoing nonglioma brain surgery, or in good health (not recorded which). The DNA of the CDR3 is TGTGCCAGCAGCGGTTGGACAGGGTCACAACAGCCCCAGCATTTT. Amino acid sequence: CASSGWTGSQQPQHF.